The 6 T cell receptor beta chains below come from one sample, sequenced in a study of OX40 agonist ivuxolimab in advanced cancers. TCRdb's copy holds only in-frame clones and misses some; the assay was immunoSEQ multiplex PCR. Of about 52,000 clones listed, about 93% are singletons. The sample here was CD4+ or CD8+ T cells sorted from blood, taken in a trial of the OX40 agonist ivuxolimab. The origin of the receptors is an adult with an advanced solid tumor such as melanoma, head and neck, liver or kidney cancer.

V usage is TRBV5-6 and J usage is TRBJ2-3; 8 bases map to TRBD2. The germline V gene encodes CDR1 SGHDT and CDR2 YYEEEE. This CDR3 is 16 amino acids long. V gave up 1 base and J gave up 5 bases; unmatched junction bases: 9. This CDR3 reads CASSLPASGLVDTQYF. The CDR3 DNA reads TGTGCCAGCAGCTTGCCGGCTAGCGGGTTGGTAGATACGCAGTATTTT.

The rearrangement links TRBV18 to TRBJ1-1; 10 bases map to TRBD1. After removal of 3 bases from V and 4 bases from J, the junction contained 14 bases not matched to a gene. Germline assignment: CDR1 KGHSH and CDR2 LQKENI. This CDR3 comprises 18 residues. CDR3 residues: CASSPPKTGGAGSTEAFF. The CDR3 DNA follows: TGTGCCAGCTCACCTCCGAAGACAGGGGGCGCGGGGAGCACTGAAGCTTTCTTT. The entire variable domain, with the rest obtained from reference TRBV18 and TRBJ1-1, is as follows: NAGVMQNPRHLVRRRGQEARLRCSPMKGHSHVYWYRQLPEEGLKFMVYLQKENIIDESGMPKERFSAEFPKEGPSILRIQQVVRGDSAAYFCASSPPKTGGAGSTEAFFGQGTRLTVV.

V gene TRBV5-6 combines with J gene TRBJ2-1; 10 bases align to TRBD2. The CDR3 loop spans 15 amino acids. V trimming: 0 bases; J trimming: 9 bases; junction bases outside the gene matches: 6. CDR1 and CDR2 from the germline V gene are SGHDT and YYEEEE. The CDR3 region has the DNA TGTGCCAGCAGCTTGGGTCTAGCGGGAGCAACTGAGCAGTTCTTC. It codes for CASSLGLAGATEQFF.

This chain connects TRBV7-9 to TRBJ2-7; 7 positions agree with TRBD1. V lost 1 base, J lost 6 bases, and 6 bases stayed unmatched. CDR3 length: 14 residues. Germline CDR1 and CDR2: SEHNR and FQNEAQ (reference sequence). CDR3 sequence: CASSLDRTGPEQYF. In DNA, the CDR3 is TGTGCCAGCAGCTTAGATAGGACAGGACCCGAGCAGTACTTC. Complete variable domain (other parts from reference TRBV7-9 and TRBJ2-7): DTGVSQNPRHKITKRGQNVTFRCDPISEHNRLYWYRQTLGQGPEFLTYFQNEAQLEKSRLLSDRFSAERPKGSFSTLEIQRTEQGDSAMYLCASSLDRTGPEQYFGPGTRLTVT.

The chain carries TRBV19 and TRBJ1-4; D is unresolved. CDR1 and CDR2 from the germline V gene are LNHDA and SQIVND (reference sequence). V gave up 5 bases and J gave up 8 bases, with 12 bases separating them. This CDR3 contains 13 residues. The CDR3 nucleotides read TGTGCCAGTAGTTTCGGGGTGTCGGAAAAACTGTTTTTT. It encodes CASSFGVSEKLFF.

This chain joins TRBV4-1 and TRBJ1-3; D gene uncertain. The V gene lost 3 bases and the J gene lost 2 bases, with 2 bases spanning the gap. Per the germline V gene, CDR1 is MGHRA and CDR2 is YSYEKL. The CDR3 has 12 amino acids. The CDR3 reads CASSQPGNTIYF. The CDR3 coding sequence is TGCGCCAGCAGCCAGCCTGGAAACACCATATATTTT.